One and the same sample provided the 29 T cell receptor beta chains below, sequenced in a study of cytomegalovirus exposure and HLA in healthy donors. TCRdb keeps only in-frame clones here, not all; method: immunoSEQ multiplex PCR. The data contain some 160,000 clones, roughly 90% of them singletons. Input material: PBMCs. These receptors came from a man aged 18 to 29 in good health and CMV-seronegative.

This chain links TRBV7-9 with TRBJ1-2, with TRBD1 matching over 9 bases. The V gene end was trimmed by 0 bases and the J gene end by 8 bases; junction bases not matched to a gene: 13. This CDR3 is built from 17 residues. Germline V gives CDR1 SEHNR, CDR2 FQNEAQ (reference sequence). This chain's CDR3 is CASSLALDGQGFRGYTF. The CDR3 bases are TGTGCCAGCAGCTTAGCACTAGACGGACAGGGGTTTCGAGGCTACACCTTC.

This chain uses TRBV5-1 with TRBJ1-1; 8 bases agree with TRBD1. The germline V gene has CDR1 SGHRS and CDR2 YFSETQ. The CDR3 length is 14 residues. Trimming took 7 bases from V and 4 from J; bases not matched to a gene: 9. CDR3 in DNA: TGCGCCAGCGGGCAGGGGGCAAGCGGCACTGAAGCTTTCTTT. Protein product: CASGQGASGTEAFF.

This chain connects TRBV9 to TRBJ2-7; the match to TRBD1 covers 9 bases. This CDR3 is built from 15 residues. Germline V gene sequence: CDR1 SGDLS, CDR2 YYNGEE. J lost 5 bases, V lost 3 bases, and 9 bases had no gene match. CDR3 amino acids: CASSAIEGQGDEQYF. As DNA, the CDR3 is TGTGCCAGCAGCGCAATAGAGGGACAGGGTGACGAGCAGTACTTC.

This clone was counted a single time. This chain connects TRBV6-5 to TRBJ1-4; D uncertain. Germline V gene data show CDR1 as MNHEY and CDR2 as SVGAGI. V was clipped by 0 bases and J by 5 bases, with 10 bases between them. The CDR3 contains 15 residues. The CDR3 is CASSYSSGGNEKLFF. CDR3 DNA: TGTGCCAGCAGTTACTCATCGGGAGGGAATGAAAAACTGTTTTTT.

The CDR3 sequence is CASSFTSGGYNEQFF. In DNA form, the CDR3 reads TGTGCCAGCAGCTTCACTAGCGGGGGCTACAATGAGCAGTTCTTC. The genes are TRBV7-2 and TRBJ2-1, with 11 positions matching TRBD2. CDR3 length: 15 residues. The trim removed 3 bases at V and 3 bases at J, leaving 1 base unmatched. Germline lookup yields CDR1 SGHTA and CDR2 FQGNSA.

The V and J genes are TRBV5-6 and TRBJ2-1; D is possibly TRBD1 (6 bases). Germline V lookup: CDR1 SGHDT, CDR2 YYEEEE. The germline V and J ends were trimmed by 6 bases and 9 bases, with 16 bases remaining between them. The CDR3 extends over 13 amino acids. The CDR3: CASTPDRLGEQFF. CDR3 in DNA: TGTGCCAGCACTCCCGACAGGCTGGGTGAGCAGTTCTTC.

This chain links TRBV27 with TRBJ2-5; D call uncertain. The CDR3 length is 17 residues. V shed 5 bases and J shed 3 bases, with 22 bases lying between them. Germline CDR1 MNHEY, CDR2 SMNVEV (reference sequence). The CDR3 sequence is CASSPYLAFSSEETQYF. The CDR3, as DNA: TGTGCCAGCAGTCCCTACCTTGCGTTTAGTTCGGAAGAGACCCAGTACTTC.

This chain links TRBV19 with TRBJ2-1; 7 nucleotides agree with TRBD2. Germline V gives CDR1 LNHDA, CDR2 SQIVND (reference sequence). The CDR3 totals 14 residues. The V gene end was trimmed by 5 bases and the J gene end by 8 bases; junction bases not matched to a gene: 9. The CDR3: CASSLRAGDDEQFF. DNA for the CDR3: TGTGCCAGTAGTCTTAGGGCGGGAGACGATGAGCAGTTCTTC.

The V call is TRBV6-1, the J call TRBJ2-7; 8 nucleotides align to TRBD1. The ends lost 3 bases at V and 2 bases at J; junction bases unmatched: 6. This CDR3 spans 15 amino acids. Germline V gene data show CDR1 as MNHNS and CDR2 as SASEGT. The CDR3 DNA reads TGTGCCAGCAGTGAGGGGACAGGCGTTCCCTACGAGCAGTACGTC. As protein: CASSEGTGVPYEQYV.

The CDR3, as DNA: TGTGCCAGTTCCCCGGGTATGGGGGAGGCCTCCTACAATGAGCAGTTCTTC. This encodes CASSPGMGEASYNEQFF. This chain uses TRBV19 with TRBJ2-1, with D possibly being TRBD2 (6 bases). Germline CDR1 reads LNHDA; CDR2 reads SQIVND (reference sequence). Trimming stripped 8 bases from V and 0 bases from J, with 20 bases between. This CDR3 spans 17 amino acids.

The chain carries TRBV9 and TRBJ1-2; 9 positions match TRBD1. Germline assignment: CDR1 SGDLS and CDR2 YYNGEE. CDR3 length equals 15 residues. Trimming at V came to 5 bases and at J to 7 bases, leaving 12 bases not matched to a gene. The CDR3 sequence is CASSIRDRVVFGYTF. The CDR3 DNA reads as TGTGCCAGCAGTATCCGGGACAGGGTCGTTTTTGGCTACACCTTC.

The chain couples TRBV7-9 to TRBJ1-2, with 10 bases aligning to TRBD1. Germline lookup yields CDR1 SEHNR and CDR2 FQNEAQ (reference sequence). The trim removed 3 bases at V and 8 bases at J, leaving 3 bases unmatched. CDR3 size: 13 residues. The CDR3 coding sequence is TGTGCCAGCAGCTTCGACAGGGGGCACGGCTACACCTTC. It codes for CASSFDRGHGYTF.

The genes are TRBV19 and TRBJ1-3; 8 nucleotides align to TRBD1. Germline values: CDR1 LNHDA, CDR2 SQIVND (reference sequence). CDR3 length: 18 amino acids. Trimming removed 1 base from V and 4 bases from J; junction bases left unmatched: 12. DNA of the CDR3: TGTGCCAGTAGTATAGCAGGGGGCACCACCTTGGGAGGAAACACCATATATTTT. Translation: CASSIAGGTTLGGNTIYF. Variable domain in full (rest from reference TRBV19 and TRBJ1-3): DGGITQSPKYLFRKEGQNVTLSCEQNLNHDAMYWYRQDPGQGLRLIYYSQIVNDFQKGDIAEGYSVSREKKESFPLTVTSAQKNPTAFYLCASSIAGGTTLGGNTIYFGEGSWLTVV.

The chain recombines TRBV11-3 with TRBJ2-1, with a tentative D call TRBD2 (6 bases). Germline V gives CDR1 SGHNT, CDR2 YENEEA. Deletions cut 3 bases from V and 0 bases from J, with 9 bases between. The CDR3 runs to 15 residues. This chain's CDR3 is CASSLSGVSYNEQFF. CDR3 nucleotide sequence: TGTGCCAGCAGCTTGTCGGGGGTCTCCTACAATGAGCAGTTCTTC.

The chain combines TRBV9 with TRBJ2-1; 14 bases line up with TRBD2. The CDR3 length is 14 residues. Germline V gene sequence: CDR1 SGDLS, CDR2 YYNGEE. V shed 0 bases, J shed 14 bases, and the junction held 4 bases outside the gene matches. The CDR3 protein is CASSVGMTSGGEFF. CDR3 sequence (DNA): TGTGCCAGCAGCGTAGGGATGACTAGCGGGGGGGAGTTCTTC.

DNA of the CDR3: TGCGCCAGCAGCCGCGGACAGGCCCTCTCCTACGAGCAGTACTTC. Protein sequence: CASSRGQALSYEQYF. The chain joins TRBV5-1 to TRBJ2-7; TRBD1 aligns across 7 bases. Germline V gene lookup returns CDR1 SGHRS and CDR2 YFSETQ. CDR3 length equals 15 residues. The ends lost 4 bases at V and 0 bases at J; junction bases unmatched: 7.

CDR3 protein: CASSSSPGQFF. CDR3 coding DNA: TGTGCCAGCAGCTCGAGCCCGGGGCAGTTCTTC. This sequence joins TRBV7-2 and TRBJ2-1; D not certain. CDR3 length: 11 residues. Trimming removed 4 bases from V and 12 bases from J, with 10 bases in between. Germline loops: CDR1 SGHTA, CDR2 FQGNSA.

The rearrangement joins TRBV9 to TRBJ1-2; TRBD1 agrees at 7 bases. With V trimmed by 3 bases and J by 2 bases, 7 bases remained unmatched. Looked up from germline, CDR1 is SGDLS and CDR2 is YYNGEE. CDR3 length: 15 residues. The chain's CDR3 is CASSAGQAINYGYTF. Written as DNA, the CDR3 is TGTGCCAGCAGCGCAGGACAGGCGATCAACTATGGCTACACCTTC.

A single count supports this clone. This chain joins TRBV7-9 and TRBJ2-7; perhaps TRBD2 as D (6 bases). This CDR3 region has 14 residues. The V gene's germline CDR1 is SEHNR and CDR2 FQNEAQ (reference sequence). Trimming shortened V by 3 bases and J by 6 bases, and 15 bases separated the two germline ends. CDR3 DNA sequence: TGTGCCAGCAGCTTTGGCGGGGCAGCCGCCGAGCAGTACTTC. Amino acids: CASSFGGAAAEQYF.

The V and J genes are TRBV13 and TRBJ2-3, with TRBD2 as a possible D gene (6 bases). CDR3 length equals 13 residues. CDR1 and CDR2 (germline): PRHDT, FYEKMQ (reference sequence). V lost 5 bases and J 14 bases, leaving 20 bases between the germline ends. Here the CDR3 reads CASSPDELASAYF. The CDR3 nucleotides read TGTGCCAGCAGCCCAGACGAACTAGCCTCGGCGTATTTT.

The chain links TRBV5-6 to TRBJ1-2; a weak D match, TRBD1 (6 bases). Trimming shortened V by 4 bases and J by 8 bases, and 18 bases separated the two germline ends. The germline gives CDR1 SGHDT, CDR2 YYEEEE. The CDR3 consists of 14 residues. The CDR3, as DNA: TGTGCCAGCAGCGCTTATTTGGGGGCGGCGGGCTACACCTTC. Protein product: CASSAYLGAAGYTF.

The chain has TRBV18 and TRBJ1-5, with 7 bases matching TRBD1. With 4 bases clipped from V and 6 bases from J, the junction kept 6 bases outside the gene matches. The CDR3 covers 14 residues. Germline V gives CDR1 KGHSH, CDR2 LQKENI. CDR3 sequence reads: CASSRTGESQPQHF. CDR3 coding DNA: TGTGCCAGCTCACGTACAGGGGAAAGTCAGCCCCAGCATTTT.

The V call is TRBV29-1, the J call TRBJ1-5; the D is unclear. The CDR3 totals 13 residues. CDR1 SQVTM and CDR2 ANQGSEA come from the germline V gene. The V end was cut by 6 bases, the J end by 0 bases, with 9 bases between. For the CDR3, the DNA is TGCAGCGTCCGACTTGATAGCAATCAGCCCCAGCATTTT. This translates into CSVRLDSNQPQHF.

This chain links TRBV7-6 with TRBJ1-6; TRBD1 matches 9 bases. The CDR3 contains 16 residues. CDR1 is SGHVS and CDR2 is FNYEAQ in the germline V gene. V was clipped by 1 base and J by 7 bases; unmatched bases: 5. CDR3 DNA: TGTGCCAGCAGCTTAGAGTCCGGGACAGGGAATTCACCCCTCCACTTT. Translation gives CASSLESGTGNSPLHF.

The V gene is TRBV6-5, the J gene TRBJ1-4; D gene unclear. The germline V gene encodes CDR1 MNHEY and CDR2 SVGAGI. The CDR3 covers 15 residues. Trimming stripped 2 bases from V and 1 base from J, with 8 bases between. The chain's CDR3 is CASSYLAGTNEKLFF. CDR3 sequence (DNA): TGTGCCAGCAGTTACCTCGCCGGAACTAATGAAAAACTGTTTTTT.

The rearrangement uses TRBV29-1 and TRBJ2-3, with D possibly matching TRBD1 (5 bases). Germline CDR1 reads SQVTM; CDR2 reads ANQGSEA. The CDR3 has 13 amino acids. Trimming shortened V by 4 bases and J by 1 base, and 9 bases separated the two germline ends. CDR3: CSVGAGRTDTQYF. The DNA for the CDR3 is TGCAGCGTTGGGGCAGGGCGCACAGATACGCAGTATTTT.

The chain has TRBV11-2 and TRBJ2-1; maybe TRBD1 (5 bases). Looked up from germline, CDR1 is SGHAT and CDR2 is FQNNGV. This CDR3 spans 15 amino acids. V lost 3 bases to trimming and J lost 4 bases, with 13 bases between them. CDR3 protein: CASSFGAEVYNEQFF. The CDR3 DNA follows: TGTGCCAGCAGCTTTGGGGCCGAAGTGTACAATGAGCAGTTCTTC.

This chain links TRBV5-4 with TRBJ2-3; TRBD2 agrees at 13 bases. CDR1 and CDR2 from the germline V gene are SGHNT and YYREEE (reference sequence). CDR3 size: 16 residues. The V and J ends lost 4 bases and 5 bases, in that order; junction bases with no gene match: 7. CDR3 DNA sequence: TGTGCCAGCAGCCCAGGACTAGCGGGGGTGAAAGATACGCAGTATTTT. Translation: CASSPGLAGVKDTQYF.

The chain recombines TRBV7-8 with TRBJ2-1; the match to TRBD2 covers 8 bases. This CDR3 has 14 amino acids. From germline, CDR1 is SGHVS and CDR2 FQNEAQ. V shed 6 bases, J shed 5 bases, and the junction held 6 bases outside the gene matches. The CDR3 sequence is CASSPGGADNEQFF. Written as DNA, the CDR3 is TGTGCCAGCAGTCCGGGAGGGGCTGACAATGAGCAGTTCTTC.